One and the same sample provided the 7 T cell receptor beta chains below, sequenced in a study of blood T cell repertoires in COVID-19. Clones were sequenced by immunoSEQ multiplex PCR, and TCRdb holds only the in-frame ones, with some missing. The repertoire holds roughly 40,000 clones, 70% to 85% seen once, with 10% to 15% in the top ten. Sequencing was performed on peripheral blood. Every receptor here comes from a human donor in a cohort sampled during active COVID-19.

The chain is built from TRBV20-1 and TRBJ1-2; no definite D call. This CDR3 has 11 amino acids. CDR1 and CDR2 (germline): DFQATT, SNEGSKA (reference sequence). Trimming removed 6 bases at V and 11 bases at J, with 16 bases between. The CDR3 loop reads CSAPPRDTYTF. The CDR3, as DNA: TGCAGTGCACCCCCTCGAGACACTTACACCTTC.

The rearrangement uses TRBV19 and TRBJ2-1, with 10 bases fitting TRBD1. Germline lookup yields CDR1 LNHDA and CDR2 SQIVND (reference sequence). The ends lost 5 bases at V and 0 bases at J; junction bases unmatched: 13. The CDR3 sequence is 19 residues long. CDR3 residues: CASSDPTGGAGDSYNEQFF. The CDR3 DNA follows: TGTGCCAGTAGTGACCCGACAGGGGGCGCAGGAGACTCCTACAATGAGCAGTTCTTC.

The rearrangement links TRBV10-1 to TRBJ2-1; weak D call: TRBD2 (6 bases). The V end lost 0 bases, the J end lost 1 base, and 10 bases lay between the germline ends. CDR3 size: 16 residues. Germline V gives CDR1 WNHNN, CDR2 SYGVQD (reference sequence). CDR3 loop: CASSESTSGSYNEQFF. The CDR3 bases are TGCGCCAGCAGTGAGTCGACCAGCGGGTCCTACAATGAGCAGTTCTTC.

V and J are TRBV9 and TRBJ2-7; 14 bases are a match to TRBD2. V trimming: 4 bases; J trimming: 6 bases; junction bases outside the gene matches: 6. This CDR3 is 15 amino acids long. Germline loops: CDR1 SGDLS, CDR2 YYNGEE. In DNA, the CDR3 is TGTGCCAGCAGCCCCCGACTAGCGGGGGGGTCCGAGCAGTACTTC. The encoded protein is CASSPRLAGGSEQYF.

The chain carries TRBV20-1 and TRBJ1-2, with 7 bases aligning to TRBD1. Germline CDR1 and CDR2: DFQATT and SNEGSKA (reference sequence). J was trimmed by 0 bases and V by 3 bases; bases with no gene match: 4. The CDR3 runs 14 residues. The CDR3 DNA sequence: TGCAGTGCTAGTTTAGGGGGCTCTAACTATGGCTACACCTTC. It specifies CSASLGGSNYGYTF.

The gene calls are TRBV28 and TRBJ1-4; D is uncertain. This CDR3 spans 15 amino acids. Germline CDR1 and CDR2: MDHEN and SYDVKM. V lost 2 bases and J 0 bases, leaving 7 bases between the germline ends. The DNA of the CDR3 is TGTGCCAGCAGTTTAGGAGGGACAACTAATGAAAAACTGTTTTTT. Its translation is CASSLGGTTNEKLFF.

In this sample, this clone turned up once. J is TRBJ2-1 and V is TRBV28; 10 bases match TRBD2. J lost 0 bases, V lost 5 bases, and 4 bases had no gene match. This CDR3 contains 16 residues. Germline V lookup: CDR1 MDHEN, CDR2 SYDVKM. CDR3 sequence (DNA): TGTGCCAGCAGTCCCCCTAGCGGGAGCTCCTACAATGAGCAGTTCTTC. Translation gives CASSPPSGSSYNEQFF. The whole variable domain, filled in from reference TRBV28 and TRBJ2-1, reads DVKVTQSSRYLVKRTGEKVFLECVQDMDHENMFWYRQDPGLGLRLIYFSYDVKMKEKGDIPEGYSVSREKKERFSLILESASTNQTSMYLCASSPPSGSSYNEQFFGPGTRLTVL.